The rows below give T cell receptor beta chains drawn from one sample of a study of shared clonotypes between healthy human individuals. Profiling relied on immunoSEQ multiplex PCR, and the TCRdb table lists in-frame clones only, not all of them. The sample has about 1,800,000 clones, over 85% seen once. The material sequenced was naive CD8+ T cells sorted from blood. The source is a man younger than 30 in good health. CDR3s include the opening cysteine and the closing phenylalanine or tryptophan. The D gene is left open where the match is weak. Size is stated for part of the rows, as once, few or many counts, or as a class when the clone is expanded.

J gene: TRBJ2-7
clone size: -
D gene: -
V gene: TRBV18
CDR3 protein: CASSPGQGVYEQYF
CDR3 DNA: TGTGCCAGCTCCCCAGGGCAGGGAGTCTACGAGCAGTACTTC

J gene: TRBJ1-1
clone size: -
D gene: -
V gene: TRBV19
CDR3 protein: CASSIVLGTEAFF
CDR3 DNA: TGTGCCAGTAGTATAGTATTGGGCACTGAAGCTTTCTTT

J gene: TRBJ2-7
clone size: -
D gene: -
V gene: TRBV19
CDR3 protein: CASSMATGGYEQYF
CDR3 DNA: TGTGCCAGTAGTATGGCCACAGGCGGATACGAGCAGTACTTC

J gene: TRBJ2-5
clone size: once
D gene: -
V gene: TRBV5-6
CDR3 protein: CASSATLGPGETQYF
CDR3 DNA: TGTGCCAGCAGCGCCACCCTAGGGCCCGGGGAGACCCAGTACTTC

J gene: TRBJ2-7
clone size: -
D gene: TRBD2
V gene: TRBV5-1
CDR3 protein: CASSRGTSGGPSYEQYF
CDR3 DNA: TGCGCCAGCAGCCGCGGGACTAGCGGGGGTCCCTCCTACGAGCAGTACTTC

J gene: TRBJ2-7
clone size: -
D gene: -
V gene: TRBV7-6
CDR3 protein: CASSLEADYEQYF
CDR3 DNA: TGTGCCAGCAGCTTAGAGGCAGACTACGAGCAGTACTTC

J gene: TRBJ1-2
clone size: -
D gene: -
V gene: TRBV16
CDR3 protein: CASSPVEGGDGYTF
CDR3 DNA: TGTGCCAGCAGCCCGGTCGAGGGCGGCGATGGCTACACCTTC

J gene: TRBJ1-3
clone size: -
D gene: TRBD1
V gene: TRBV28
CDR3 protein: CASSSTGTGNTIYF
CDR3 DNA: TGTGCCAGTTCCTCGACAGGGACTGGAAACACCATATATTTT

J gene: TRBJ2-7
clone size: -
D gene: -
V gene: TRBV5-6
CDR3 protein: CASSLTLDLEQYF
CDR3 DNA: TGTGCCAGCAGCTTAACCTTAGATCTCGAGCAGTACTTC

J gene: TRBJ1-6
clone size: -
D gene: -
V gene: TRBV27
CDR3 protein: CASSLPYNSPLHF
CDR3 DNA: TGTGCCAGCAGTTTACCCTATAATTCACCCCTCCACTTT

J gene: TRBJ1-4
clone size: -
D gene: TRBD1
V gene: TRBV6-6
CDR3 protein: CASSTSSTGGYEKLFF
CDR3 DNA: TGTGCCAGCAGCACAAGTTCGACAGGGGGTTATGAAAAACTGTTTTTT

J gene: TRBJ1-2
clone size: few
D gene: -
V gene: TRBV27
CDR3 protein: CASKVSGDSAEVYGYTF
CDR3 DNA: TGTGCCAGCAAGGTTTCGGGTGACAGTGCAGAAGTCTATGGCTACACCTTC

J gene: TRBJ2-7
clone size: -
D gene: TRBD2
V gene: TRBV12-5
CDR3 protein: CASGRGTSGSYEQYF
CDR3 DNA: TGTGCTAGTGGAAGAGGGACTAGCGGATCCTACGAGCAGTACTTC

J gene: TRBJ1-1
clone size: -
D gene: -
V gene: TRBV10-3
CDR3 protein: CAGLTGTSLFF
CDR3 DNA: TGTGCCGGCCTAACGGGGACGTCTCTTTTCTTT

J gene: TRBJ2-3
clone size: -
D gene: TRBD2
V gene: TRBV6-5
CDR3 protein: CATGGDTQYF
CDR3 DNA: TGTGCCACCGGGGGGGATACGCAGTATTTT

J gene: TRBJ1-5
clone size: -
D gene: TRBD1
V gene: TRBV19
CDR3 protein: CASSGDREGVQPQHF
CDR3 DNA: TGTGCCAGTAGTGGGGACAGGGAGGGAGTTCAGCCCCAGCATTTT

J gene: TRBJ1-2
clone size: few
D gene: -
V gene: TRBV29-1
CDR3 protein: CSVEDVGNYGYTF
CDR3 DNA: TGCAGCGTTGAAGATGTGGGGAACTATGGCTACACCTTC

J gene: TRBJ2-7
clone size: -
D gene: -
V gene: TRBV21-1
CDR3 protein: CASTPRGTGEQYF
CDR3 DNA: TGTGCCAGCACCCCCAGGGGGACGGGGGAGCAGTACTTC

J gene: TRBJ1-1
clone size: -
D gene: -
V gene: TRBV6-5
CDR3 protein: CASSYSSRAGTEAFF
CDR3 DNA: TGTGCCAGCAGTTACTCGTCTAGGGCAGGCACTGAAGCTTTCTTT

J gene: TRBJ1-2
clone size: -
D gene: -
V gene: TRBV9
CDR3 protein: CASSGDGYGYTF
CDR3 DNA: TGTGCCAGCAGCGGGGACGGCTATGGCTACACCTTC

J gene: TRBJ1-1
clone size: few
D gene: -
V gene: TRBV7-8
CDR3 protein: CASSPGRGTEAFF
CDR3 DNA: TGTGCCAGCAGCCCAGGACGGGGCACTGAAGCTTTCTTT

J gene: TRBJ2-7
clone size: -
D gene: -
V gene: TRBV6-1
CDR3 protein: CASSEAEAGRSYEQYF
CDR3 DNA: TGTGCCAGCAGTGAAGCGGAGGCAGGGCGCTCCTACGAGCAGTACTTC

J gene: TRBJ2-5
clone size: -
D gene: -
V gene: TRBV30
CDR3 protein: CAWSVSGETQYF
CDR3 DNA: TGTGCCTGGAGTGTCTCTGGGGAGACCCAGTACTTC

J gene: TRBJ2-7
clone size: -
D gene: -
V gene: TRBV10-2
CDR3 protein: CASSVGGSYEQYF
CDR3 DNA: TGCGCCAGCAGTGTGGGCGGATCCTACGAGCAGTACTTC

J gene: TRBJ1-2
clone size: -
D gene: -
V gene: TRBV7-9
CDR3 protein: CASSTGTAVDGYTF
CDR3 DNA: TGTGCCAGCAGCACCGGGACCGCTGTCGATGGCTACACCTTC

J gene: TRBJ1-5
clone size: many
D gene: TRBD1
V gene: TRBV6-5
CDR3 protein: CASSYVGGGGPQHF
CDR3 DNA: TGTGCCAGCAGTTACGTAGGGGGCGGGGGGCCCCAGCATTTT

J gene: TRBJ2-7
clone size: -
D gene: -
V gene: TRBV7-2
CDR3 protein: CASSQDGYWSSYEQYF
CDR3 DNA: TGTGCCAGCAGTCAAGACGGCTACTGGAGCTCCTACGAGCAGTACTTC

J gene: TRBJ2-1
clone size: -
D gene: -
V gene: TRBV7-9
CDR3 protein: CASSSGTPEQFF
CDR3 DNA: TGTGCCAGCAGCTCCGGGACCCCTGAGCAGTTCTTC

J gene: TRBJ2-7
clone size: -
D gene: -
V gene: TRBV9
CDR3 protein: CASSEGGSYEQYF
CDR3 DNA: TGTGCCAGCAGTGAGGGGGGGAGCTACGAGCAGTACTTC

J gene: TRBJ1-5
clone size: -
D gene: -
V gene: TRBV4-1
CDR3 protein: CASSQVYPPRGNQPQHF
CDR3 DNA: TGCGCCAGCAGCCAAGTGTATCCCCCCCGCGGCAATCAGCCCCAGCATTTT

J gene: TRBJ1-4
clone size: -
D gene: -
V gene: TRBV5-6
CDR3 protein: CASSLRWVGEKLFF
CDR3 DNA: TGTGCCAGCAGCTTGCGGTGGGTAGGTGAAAAACTGTTTTTT

J gene: TRBJ2-7
clone size: -
D gene: -
V gene: TRBV27
CDR3 protein: CASSLLAVGGADEQYF
CDR3 DNA: TGTGCCAGCAGTTTGTTAGCGGTGGGGGGGGCCGACGAGCAGTACTTC

J gene: TRBJ2-5
clone size: once
D gene: -
V gene: TRBV4-3
CDR3 protein: CASSQDIGGGETQYF
CDR3 DNA: TGCGCCAGCAGCCAAGATATTGGGGGCGGGGAGACCCAGTACTTC

J gene: TRBJ2-7
clone size: -
D gene: -
V gene: TRBV5-4
CDR3 protein: CASSFNAPLKEYF
CDR3 DNA: TGTGCCAGCAGCTTTAACGCCCCCCTGAAGGAGTACTTC

J gene: TRBJ2-1
clone size: -
D gene: TRBD1
V gene: TRBV9
CDR3 protein: CASSVLGTVSTYNEQFF
CDR3 DNA: TGTGCCAGCAGCGTACTCGGGACAGTCTCAACCTACAATGAGCAGTTCTTC

J gene: TRBJ2-5
clone size: -
D gene: -
V gene: TRBV6-6
CDR3 protein: CASSIAYQETQYF
CDR3 DNA: TGTGCCAGCAGTATTGCGTACCAAGAGACCCAGTACTTC

J gene: TRBJ2-5
clone size: -
D gene: -
V gene: TRBV9
CDR3 protein: CASSVENRMDQETQYF
CDR3 DNA: TGTGCCAGCAGCGTAGAGAATAGAATGGACCAAGAGACCCAGTACTTC

J gene: TRBJ1-3
clone size: -
D gene: -
V gene: TRBV30
CDR3 protein: CAWSPTAGNTIYF
CDR3 DNA: TGTGCCTGGAGCCCGACAGCGGGAAACACCATATATTTT

J gene: TRBJ2-7
clone size: -
D gene: -
V gene: TRBV28
CDR3 protein: CASSLDFKGGGFYEQYF
CDR3 DNA: TGTGCCAGCAGTTTAGATTTTAAGGGTGGGGGTTTTTACGAGCAGTACTTC

J gene: TRBJ2-7
clone size: -
D gene: -
V gene: TRBV9
CDR3 protein: CASSVEEGPYEQYF
CDR3 DNA: TGTGCCAGCAGCGTAGAAGAGGGTCCCTACGAGCAGTACTTC

J gene: TRBJ1-1
clone size: -
D gene: -
V gene: TRBV9
CDR3 protein: CASSVTPWVDEAFF
CDR3 DNA: TGTGCCAGCAGCGTTACCCCGTGGGTAGATGAAGCTTTCTTT

J gene: TRBJ1-2
clone size: -
D gene: -
V gene: TRBV6-1
CDR3 protein: CASSEAERHPSYGYTF
CDR3 DNA: TGTGCCAGCAGTGAAGCGGAGAGACATCCATCCTATGGCTACACCTTC

J gene: TRBJ2-1
clone size: once
D gene: TRBD2
V gene: TRBV9
CDR3 protein: CASSPRLAGVGGYNEQFF
CDR3 DNA: TGTGCCAGCAGCCCCCGACTAGCGGGAGTGGGGGGTTACAATGAGCAGTTCTTC

J gene: TRBJ2-3
clone size: -
D gene: -
V gene: TRBV9
CDR3 protein: CASSPWRVGDTQYF
CDR3 DNA: TGTGCCAGCAGCCCCTGGAGGGTGGGAGATACGCAGTATTTT

J gene: TRBJ2-7
clone size: -
D gene: -
V gene: TRBV20-1
CDR3 protein: CGDRSGDEQYF
CDR3 DNA: TGCGGAGACAGGAGTGGGGACGAGCAGTACTTC

J gene: TRBJ2-1
clone size: -
D gene: -
V gene: TRBV7-9
CDR3 protein: CASSTEQSSSYNEQFF
CDR3 DNA: TGTGCCAGCAGTACGGAGCAGAGTAGCTCCTACAATGAGCAGTTCTTC

J gene: TRBJ1-2
clone size: -
D gene: TRBD1
V gene: TRBV7-9
CDR3 protein: CASSAQDRGLDGYTF
CDR3 DNA: TGTGCCAGCAGCGCGCAGGACAGGGGGTTGGATGGCTACACCTTC

J gene: TRBJ2-1
clone size: -
D gene: TRBD2
V gene: TRBV25-1
CDR3 protein: CASTPGLAGGQFF
CDR3 DNA: TGTGCCAGCACTCCGGGACTAGCGGGAGGTCAGTTCTTC

J gene: TRBJ2-5
clone size: -
D gene: -
V gene: TRBV30
CDR3 protein: CACQSLGGNEETQYF
CDR3 DNA: TGTGCCTGCCAGAGCCTGGGGGGTAACGAAGAGACCCAGTACTTC

J gene: TRBJ1-1
clone size: -
D gene: -
V gene: TRBV11-3
CDR3 protein: CASSPGATEAFF
CDR3 DNA: TGTGCCAGCAGCCCAGGAGCCACTGAAGCTTTCTTT

J gene: TRBJ1-3
clone size: -
D gene: -
V gene: TRBV6-5
CDR3 protein: CASSQAGALGNTIYF
CDR3 DNA: TGTGCCAGCAGCCAGGCAGGCGCTCTTGGAAACACCATATATTTT

J gene: TRBJ1-5
clone size: -
D gene: -
V gene: TRBV2
CDR3 protein: CASLIDPEVNQPQHF
CDR3 DNA: TGTGCCAGCCTTATAGATCCGGAGGTGAATCAGCCCCAGCATTTT